The T cell receptor beta chain under discussion was sequenced for a study of T cell repertoires in cytomegalovirus infection (dated by TCRdb to the late 2010s). For the study in its entirety: Peptide stimulations targeted recently identified HLA-C-restricted CMV epitopes, whose presentation resists viral immunomodulation, together with well-studied HLA-B-restricted epitopes. Donor HLA type was relevant to the analysis, because carriage of CMV infection together with the matching HLA type was indicated by public TCR beta signatures. Results and caveats for the whole study, not just this receptor: The ex vivo response was dominated by HLA-C-restricted CMV-specific TCR beta clonotypes, and the single most frequent clonotype in two of eight donors was supplied by these HLA-C-restricted clonotypes. Carriers of CMV infection plus the relevant HLA type were discriminated by the cumulative frequency of public TCR beta family members in the study cohort and in an independent roughly 320-donor cohort.

The treatment or condition label for this specimen denotes: in vitro stimulation with specific CMV peptide epitopes to enrich CMV-specific T cells. CDR1 and CDR2, looked up from the germline V gene (reference sequence), are LNHDA and SQIVND. The CDR3 measures 12 amino acids from cysteine to phenylalanine. Left in the record is the CDR3 DNA by itself, 36 bases read in frame from the first base. V sheds 4 bases and J sheds 0 bases, leaving 3 bases between their ends. This sample was sequenced with an Illumina HiSeq 1500. TCRdb cleaned the public reads at Q25 with fastp, built clones with MiXCR and kept in-frame beta chains. Under each unique CDR3 protein, matching rows form one entry showing the most common genes and DNA. Counted in this sample were 450,000 to 550,000 distinct CDR3 sequences; under 45% of them appeared once. About 41% of the sample belongs to the ten largest clones. About this clonotype itself: Which antigen it targets is not known. Nothing much larger sits one base from this clone, and base qualities are not available.

This TCR came from a human donor in good health (CMV status not recorded). Some clones in this sample may be carry-over from other donors' samples. Here the chain combines TRBV19 and TRBJ2-5; the D gene cannot be named for sure. Here the sequenced sample was cultured PBMCs, taken from culture after CMV antigen stimulation. This receptor has the CDR3 CASSTYQETQYF. The DNA sequence follows: TGTGCCAGTAGTACGTACCAAGAGACCCAGTACTTC.